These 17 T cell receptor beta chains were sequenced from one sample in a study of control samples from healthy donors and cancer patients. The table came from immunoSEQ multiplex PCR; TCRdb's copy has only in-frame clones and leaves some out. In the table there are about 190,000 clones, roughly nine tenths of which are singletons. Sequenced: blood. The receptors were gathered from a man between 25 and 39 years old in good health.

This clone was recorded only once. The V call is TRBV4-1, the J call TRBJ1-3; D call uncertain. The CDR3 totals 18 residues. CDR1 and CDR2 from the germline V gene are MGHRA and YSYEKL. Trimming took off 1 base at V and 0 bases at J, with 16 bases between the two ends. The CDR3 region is CASSQAPKEVDSGNTIYF. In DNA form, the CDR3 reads TGCGCCAGCAGCCAAGCCCCTAAGGAGGTCGACTCTGGAAACACCATATATTTT.

The CDR3 sequence is CASSRDGTNSPLHF. In nucleotides, the CDR3 is TGTGCCAGCAGTCGGGACGGGACGAATTCACCCCTCCACTTT. J is TRBJ1-6 and V is TRBV7-9; D might be TRBD1 (5 bases). V lost 6 bases to trimming and J lost 7 bases, with 13 bases between them. The CDR3 has 14 residues. Germline-derived CDR1 and CDR2 are SEHNR and FQNEAQ (reference sequence).

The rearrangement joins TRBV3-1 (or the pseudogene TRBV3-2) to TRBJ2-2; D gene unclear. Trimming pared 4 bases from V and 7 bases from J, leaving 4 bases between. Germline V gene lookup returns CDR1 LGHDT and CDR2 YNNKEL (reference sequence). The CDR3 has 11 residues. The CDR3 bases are TGTGCCAGCAGCCGGATCGGGGAGCTGTTTTTT. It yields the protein CASSRIGELFF.

The CDR3 protein is CAWSVLGGSGGNPEAFF. The CDR3 DNA reads as TGTGCCTGGAGTGTACTCGGGGGTTCGGGGGGAAATCCTGAAGCTTTCTTT. This chain joins TRBV30 and TRBJ1-1; the D gene is possibly TRBD1 (5 bases). V lost 0 bases and J lost 6, with 23 bases in between. Germline V CDR1 and CDR2: GTSNPN, SVGIG (reference sequence). The CDR3 sequence is 17 residues long.

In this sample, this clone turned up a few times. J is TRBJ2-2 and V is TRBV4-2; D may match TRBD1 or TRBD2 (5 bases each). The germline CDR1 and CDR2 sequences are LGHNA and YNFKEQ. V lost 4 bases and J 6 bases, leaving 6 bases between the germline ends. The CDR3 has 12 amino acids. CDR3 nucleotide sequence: TGTGCCAGCAGCCGGGGACCCGGGGAGCTGTTTTTT. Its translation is CASSRGPGELFF.

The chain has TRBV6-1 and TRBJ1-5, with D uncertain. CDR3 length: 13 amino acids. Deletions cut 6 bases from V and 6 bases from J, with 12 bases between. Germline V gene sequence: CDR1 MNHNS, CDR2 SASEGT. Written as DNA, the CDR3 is TGTGCCAGCAGCAGCTACTGGTCTCAGCCCCAGCATTTT. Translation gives CASSSYWSQPQHF.

CDR3 DNA sequence: TGTGCCAGCAGCTTAGATCCTAGGGCAGGGCAAGAGACCCAGTACTTC. Its protein product is CASSLDPRAGQETQYF. The rearrangement uses TRBV11-2 and TRBJ2-5; tentative D call: TRBD1 (5 bases). Looked up from germline, CDR1 is SGHAT and CDR2 is FQNNGV. The V and J ends lost 0 bases and 2 bases respectively, with 13 bases between them. The CDR3 consists of 16 residues.

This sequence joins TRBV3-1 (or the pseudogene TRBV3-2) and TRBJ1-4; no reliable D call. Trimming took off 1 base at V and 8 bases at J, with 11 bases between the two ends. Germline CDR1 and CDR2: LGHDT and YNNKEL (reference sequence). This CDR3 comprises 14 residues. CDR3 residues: CASSQVNGGEKLFF. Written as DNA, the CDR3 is TGTGCCAGCAGCCAAGTTAACGGTGGGGAAAAACTGTTTTTT.

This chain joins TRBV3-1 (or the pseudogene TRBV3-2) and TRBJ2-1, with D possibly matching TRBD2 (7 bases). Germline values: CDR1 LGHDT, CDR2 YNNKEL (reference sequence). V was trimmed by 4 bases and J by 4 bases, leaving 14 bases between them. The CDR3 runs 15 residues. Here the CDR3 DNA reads TGTGCCAGCAGCCTCCGGGGGGCTGAATACAATGAGCAGTTCTTC. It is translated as CASSLRGAEYNEQFF.

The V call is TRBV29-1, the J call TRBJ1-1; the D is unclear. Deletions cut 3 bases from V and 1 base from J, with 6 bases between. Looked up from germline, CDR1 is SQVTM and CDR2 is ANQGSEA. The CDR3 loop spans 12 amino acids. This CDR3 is CSVDGRNTEAFF. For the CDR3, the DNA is TGCAGCGTTGACGGGAGGAACACTGAAGCTTTCTTT.

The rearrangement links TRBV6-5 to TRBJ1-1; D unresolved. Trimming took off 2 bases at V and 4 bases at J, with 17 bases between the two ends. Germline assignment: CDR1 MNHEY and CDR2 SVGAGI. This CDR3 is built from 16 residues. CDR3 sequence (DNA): TGTGCCAGCAGTTACACAGCCAGTATTCCCTCCACTGAAGCTTTCTTT. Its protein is CASSYTASIPSTEAFF.

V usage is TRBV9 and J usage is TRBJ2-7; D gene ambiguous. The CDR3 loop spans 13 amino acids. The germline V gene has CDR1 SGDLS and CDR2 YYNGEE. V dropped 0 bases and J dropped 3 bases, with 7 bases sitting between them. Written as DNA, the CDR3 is TGTGCCAGCAGCGTAGCACAGAACTACGAGCAGTACTTC. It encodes CASSVAQNYEQYF.

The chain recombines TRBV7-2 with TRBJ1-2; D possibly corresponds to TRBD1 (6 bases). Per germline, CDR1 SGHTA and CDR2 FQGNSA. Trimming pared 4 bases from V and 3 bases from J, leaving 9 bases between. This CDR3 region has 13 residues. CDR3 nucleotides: TGTGCCAGCAGCTACAGGGTGGACTATGGCTACACCTTC. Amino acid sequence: CASSYRVDYGYTF.

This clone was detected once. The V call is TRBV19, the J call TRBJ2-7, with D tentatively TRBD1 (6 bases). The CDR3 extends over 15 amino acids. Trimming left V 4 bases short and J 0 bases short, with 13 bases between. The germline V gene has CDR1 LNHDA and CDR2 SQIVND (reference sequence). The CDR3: CASSRTTGLSYEQYF. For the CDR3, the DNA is TGTGCCAGTAGTAGGACGACAGGCCTCTCCTACGAGCAGTACTTC.

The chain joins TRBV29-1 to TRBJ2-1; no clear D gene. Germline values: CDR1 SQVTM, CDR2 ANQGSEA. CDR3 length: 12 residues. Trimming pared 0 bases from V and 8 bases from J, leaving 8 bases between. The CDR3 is CSVEEFGDEQFF. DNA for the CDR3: TGCAGCGTTGAAGAGTTTGGGGATGAGCAGTTCTTC.

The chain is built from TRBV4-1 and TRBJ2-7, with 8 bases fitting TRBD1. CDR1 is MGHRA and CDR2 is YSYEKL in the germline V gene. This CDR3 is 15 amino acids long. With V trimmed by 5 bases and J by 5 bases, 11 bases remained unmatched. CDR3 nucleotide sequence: TGCGCCAGCAGCGAGGTCAGGACAGGGACCCACGAGCAGTACTTC. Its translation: CASSEVRTGTHEQYF.

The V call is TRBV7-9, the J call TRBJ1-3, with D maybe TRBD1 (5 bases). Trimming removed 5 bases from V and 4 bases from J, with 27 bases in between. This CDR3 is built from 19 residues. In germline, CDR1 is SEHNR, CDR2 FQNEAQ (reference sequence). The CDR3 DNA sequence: TGTGCCAGCAGCCACCCCAGGGCAACAACTCGAGTCCTCGGAAACACCATATATTTT. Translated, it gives CASSHPRATTRVLGNTIYF.